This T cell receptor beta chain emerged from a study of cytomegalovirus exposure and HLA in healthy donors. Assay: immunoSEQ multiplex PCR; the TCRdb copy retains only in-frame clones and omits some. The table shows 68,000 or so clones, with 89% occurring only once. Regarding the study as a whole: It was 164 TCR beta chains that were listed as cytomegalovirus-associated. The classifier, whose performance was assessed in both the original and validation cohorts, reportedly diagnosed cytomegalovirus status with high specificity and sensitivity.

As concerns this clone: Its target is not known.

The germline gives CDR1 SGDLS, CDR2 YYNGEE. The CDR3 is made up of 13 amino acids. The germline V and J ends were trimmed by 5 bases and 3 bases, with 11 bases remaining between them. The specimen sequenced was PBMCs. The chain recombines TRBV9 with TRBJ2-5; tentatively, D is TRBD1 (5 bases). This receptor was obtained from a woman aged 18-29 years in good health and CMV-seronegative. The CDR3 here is CASSLTGEETQYF. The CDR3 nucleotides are TGTGCCAGCAGTCTTACAGGAGAAGAGACCCAGTACTTC.